This paragraph covers one T cell receptor beta chain sequence. In the original workflow: Estimation of nucleated cell counts was performed using reference gene primer amplification. Data came from immunoSEQ multiplex PCR; TCRdb stores just in-frame clones and leaves some out. V and J calls and clone size are those listed in that table; D and trimming were worked out from the DNA. The sample shows a few hundred thousand clones, under 90% of them seen only once. Patients at the Seattle site were enrolled during active infection and followed longitudinally. The data stem from a study of blood T cell repertoires in COVID-19. CDR1 and CDR2 from the germline V gene are SEHNR and FQNEAQ (reference sequence). This CDR3 is built from 15 residues. V shed 4 bases and J 7 bases; nucleotides not matched to a gene: 11.

The source material was peripheral blood. V gene TRBV7-9 combines with J gene TRBJ2-5, with 8 bases matching TRBD2. This clonotype originated in a woman aged 30 to 39 with COVID-19, enrolled during active disease. The CDR3 DNA reads as TGTGCCAGCAGCTCTTCAGCGGGGGCGAGCTGGACCCAGTACTTC. Its protein product is CASSSSAGASWTQYF.